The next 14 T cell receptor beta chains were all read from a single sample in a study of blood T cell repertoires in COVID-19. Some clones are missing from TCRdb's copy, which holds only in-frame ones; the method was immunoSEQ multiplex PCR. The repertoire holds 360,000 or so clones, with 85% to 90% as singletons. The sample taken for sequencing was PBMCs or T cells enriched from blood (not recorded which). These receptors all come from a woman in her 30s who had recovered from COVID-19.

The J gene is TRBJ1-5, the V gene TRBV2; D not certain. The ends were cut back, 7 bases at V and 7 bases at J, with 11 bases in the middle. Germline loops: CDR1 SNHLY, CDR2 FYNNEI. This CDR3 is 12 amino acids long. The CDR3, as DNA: TGTGCCAGCAACAGAGTGGGCCAGCCCCAGCATTTT. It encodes CASNRVGQPQHF.

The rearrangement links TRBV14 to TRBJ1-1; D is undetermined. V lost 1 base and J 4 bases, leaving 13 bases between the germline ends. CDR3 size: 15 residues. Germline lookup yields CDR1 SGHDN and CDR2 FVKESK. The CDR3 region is CASSQVSVRGTEAFF. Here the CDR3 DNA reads TGTGCCAGCAGCCAAGTTTCGGTCCGGGGCACTGAAGCTTTCTTT.

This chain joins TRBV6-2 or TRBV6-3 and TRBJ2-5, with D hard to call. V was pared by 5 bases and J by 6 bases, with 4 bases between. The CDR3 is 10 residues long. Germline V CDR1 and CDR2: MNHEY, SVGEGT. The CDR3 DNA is TGTGCCAGCAGTCCCAAGACCCAGTACTTC. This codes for CASSPKTQYF.

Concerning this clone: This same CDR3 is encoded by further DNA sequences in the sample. The CDR3 sequence: CASSPDRNYGYTF. The CDR3 bases are TGTGCCAGCAGCCCGGACAGGAACTATGGCTACACCTTC. The J gene is TRBJ1-2, the V gene TRBV5-4; TRBD1 matches 7 bases. CDR3 length equals 13 residues. CDR1 and CDR2 (germline): SGHNT, YYREEE (reference sequence). The V and J ends lost 4 bases and 2 bases, in that order; junction bases with no gene match: 2.

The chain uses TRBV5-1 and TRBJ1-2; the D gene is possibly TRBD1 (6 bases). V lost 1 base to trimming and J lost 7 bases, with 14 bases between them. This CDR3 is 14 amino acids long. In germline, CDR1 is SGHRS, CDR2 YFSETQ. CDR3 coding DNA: TGCGCCAGCAGCTTGCAGGGGTTAGGTGGTGGCTACACCTTC. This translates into CASSLQGLGGGYTF.

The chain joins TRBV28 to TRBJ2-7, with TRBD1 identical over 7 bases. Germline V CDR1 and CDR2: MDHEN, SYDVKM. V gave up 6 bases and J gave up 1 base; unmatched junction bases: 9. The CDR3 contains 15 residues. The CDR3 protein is CASRTDRAASYEQYF. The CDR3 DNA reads TGTGCCAGCAGAACCGACAGGGCGGCATCCTACGAGCAGTACTTC.

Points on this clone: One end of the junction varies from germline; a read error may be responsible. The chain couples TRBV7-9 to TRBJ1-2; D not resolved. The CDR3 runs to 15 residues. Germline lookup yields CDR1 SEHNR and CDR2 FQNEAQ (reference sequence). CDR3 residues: CASSSEVWTSVVTPF. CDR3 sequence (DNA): TGTGCCAGCAGCTCAGAGGTCTGGACTAGTGTAGTAACGCCCTTC.

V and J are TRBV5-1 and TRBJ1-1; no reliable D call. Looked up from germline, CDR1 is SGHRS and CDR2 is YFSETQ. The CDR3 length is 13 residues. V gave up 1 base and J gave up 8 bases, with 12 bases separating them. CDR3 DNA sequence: TGCGCCAGCAGCTTGTGGCCGGAGGAGGAAGCTTTCTTT. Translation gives CASSLWPEEEAFF.

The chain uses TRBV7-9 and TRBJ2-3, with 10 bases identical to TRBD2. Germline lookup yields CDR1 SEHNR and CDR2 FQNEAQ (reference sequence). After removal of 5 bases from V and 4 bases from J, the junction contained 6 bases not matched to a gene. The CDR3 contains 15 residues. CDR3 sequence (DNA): TGTGCCAGCAGCCCATCAGCGGGAGGGTCAGATACGCAGTATTTT. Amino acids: CASSPSAGGSDTQYF.

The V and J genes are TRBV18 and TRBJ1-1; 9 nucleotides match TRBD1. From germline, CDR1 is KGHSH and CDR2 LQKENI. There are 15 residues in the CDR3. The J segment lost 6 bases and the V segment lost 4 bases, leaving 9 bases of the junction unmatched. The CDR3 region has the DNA TGTGCCAGCTCACAGCGAGAACAGGGGGCTTCTGAAGCTTTCTTT. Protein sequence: CASSQREQGASEAFF.

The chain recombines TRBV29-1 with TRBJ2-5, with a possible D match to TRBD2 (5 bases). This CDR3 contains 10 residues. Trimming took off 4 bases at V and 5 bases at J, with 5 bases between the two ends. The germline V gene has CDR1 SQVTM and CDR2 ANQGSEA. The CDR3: CSVGGETQYF. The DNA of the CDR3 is TGCAGCGTTGGAGGGGAGACCCAGTACTTC.

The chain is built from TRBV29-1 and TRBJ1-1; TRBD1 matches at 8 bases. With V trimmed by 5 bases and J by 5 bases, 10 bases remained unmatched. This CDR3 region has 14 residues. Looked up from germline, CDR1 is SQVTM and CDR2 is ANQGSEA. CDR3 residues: CSVTWQGAWTEAFF. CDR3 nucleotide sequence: TGCAGCGTTACGTGGCAGGGGGCTTGGACTGAAGCTTTCTTT.

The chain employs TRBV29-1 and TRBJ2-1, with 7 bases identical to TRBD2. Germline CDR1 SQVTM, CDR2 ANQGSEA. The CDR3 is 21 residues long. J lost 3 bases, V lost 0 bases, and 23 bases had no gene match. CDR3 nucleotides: TGCAGCGTTGAAGACTTTAGCGGGCATCGAACCCCAGGCACTGACTACAATGAGCAGTTCTTC. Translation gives CSVEDFSGHRTPGTDYNEQFF.

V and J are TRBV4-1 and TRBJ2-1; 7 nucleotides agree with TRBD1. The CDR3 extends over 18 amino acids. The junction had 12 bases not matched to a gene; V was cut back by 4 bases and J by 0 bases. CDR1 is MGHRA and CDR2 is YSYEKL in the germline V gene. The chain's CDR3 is CASSLETGKVSSYNEQFF. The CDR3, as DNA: TGCGCCAGCAGCCTGGAGACAGGGAAGGTCAGCTCCTACAATGAGCAGTTCTTC.